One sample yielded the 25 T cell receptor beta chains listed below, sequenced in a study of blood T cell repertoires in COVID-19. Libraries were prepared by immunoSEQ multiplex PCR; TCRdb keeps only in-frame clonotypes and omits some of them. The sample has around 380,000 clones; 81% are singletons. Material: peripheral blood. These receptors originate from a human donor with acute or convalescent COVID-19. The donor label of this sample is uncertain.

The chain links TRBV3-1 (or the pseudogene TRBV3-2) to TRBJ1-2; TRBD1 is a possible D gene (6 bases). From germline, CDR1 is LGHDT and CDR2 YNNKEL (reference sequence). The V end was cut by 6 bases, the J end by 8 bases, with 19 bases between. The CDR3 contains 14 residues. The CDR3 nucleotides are TGTGCCAGCAGAGAACAGGGCTCCGCTCGGGGCTACACCTTC. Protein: CASREQGSARGYTF.

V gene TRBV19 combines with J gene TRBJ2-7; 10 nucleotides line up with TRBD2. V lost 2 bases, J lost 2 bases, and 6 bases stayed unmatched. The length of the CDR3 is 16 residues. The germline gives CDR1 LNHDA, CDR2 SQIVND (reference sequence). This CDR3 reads CASSISPLAGAYEQYF. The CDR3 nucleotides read TGTGCCAGTAGTATATCCCCGCTAGCGGGGGCCTACGAGCAGTACTTC.

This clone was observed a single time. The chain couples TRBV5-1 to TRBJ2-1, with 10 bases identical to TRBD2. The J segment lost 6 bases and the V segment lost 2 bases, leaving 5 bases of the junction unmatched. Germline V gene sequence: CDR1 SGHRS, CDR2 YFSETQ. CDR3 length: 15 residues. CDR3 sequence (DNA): TGCGCCAGCAGCTTATTACTAGCGGGAACCAATGAGCAGTTCTTC. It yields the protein CASSLLLAGTNEQFF.

In DNA, the CDR3 is TGTGCCAGCAGGACAGGGTCGGCCACCTACGAGCAGTACTTC. Amino acids: CASRTGSATYEQYF. The chain is built from TRBV2 and TRBJ2-7; 7 bases agree with TRBD1. CDR1 is SNHLY and CDR2 is FYNNEI in the germline V gene. Unmatched junction bases numbered 7, after V lost 6 bases and J lost 2 bases. This CDR3 has 14 amino acids.

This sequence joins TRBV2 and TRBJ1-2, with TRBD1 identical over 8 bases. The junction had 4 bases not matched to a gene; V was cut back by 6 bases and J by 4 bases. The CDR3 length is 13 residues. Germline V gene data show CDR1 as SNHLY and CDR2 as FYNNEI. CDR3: CASRQGGGYGYTF. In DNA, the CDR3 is TGTGCCAGCAGACAGGGGGGCGGCTATGGCTACACCTTC.

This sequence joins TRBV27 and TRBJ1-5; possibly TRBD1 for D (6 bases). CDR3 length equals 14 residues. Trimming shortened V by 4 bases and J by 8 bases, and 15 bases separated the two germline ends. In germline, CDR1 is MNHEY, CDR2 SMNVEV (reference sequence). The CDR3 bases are TGTGCCAGCAGTTACAACAGGGTAGTAAAGCCCCAGCATTTT. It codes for CASSYNRVVKPQHF.

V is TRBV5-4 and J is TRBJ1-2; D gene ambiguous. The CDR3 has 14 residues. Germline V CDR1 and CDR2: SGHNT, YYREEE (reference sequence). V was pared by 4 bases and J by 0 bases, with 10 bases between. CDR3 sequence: CASSPVRANYGYTF. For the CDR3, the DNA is TGTGCCAGCAGCCCGGTGAGGGCTAACTATGGCTACACCTTC.

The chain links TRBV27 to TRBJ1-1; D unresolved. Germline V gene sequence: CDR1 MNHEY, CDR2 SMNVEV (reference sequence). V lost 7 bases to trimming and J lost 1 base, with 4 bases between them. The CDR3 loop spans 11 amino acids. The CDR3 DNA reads TGTGCCAGCATCAGGAACACTGAAGCTTTCTTT. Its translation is CASIRNTEAFF.

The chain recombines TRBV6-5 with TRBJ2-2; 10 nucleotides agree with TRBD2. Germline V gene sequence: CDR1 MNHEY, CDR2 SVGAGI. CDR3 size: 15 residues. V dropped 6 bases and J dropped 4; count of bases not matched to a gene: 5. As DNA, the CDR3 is TGTGCCAGCAGGAGCGGGAGGGCATCCACCGGGGAGCTGTTTTTT. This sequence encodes CASRSGRASTGELFF.

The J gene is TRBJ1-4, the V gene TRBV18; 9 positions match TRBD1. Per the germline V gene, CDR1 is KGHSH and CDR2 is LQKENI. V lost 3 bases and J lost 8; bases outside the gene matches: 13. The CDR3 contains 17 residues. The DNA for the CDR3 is TGTGCCAGCTCACCCACAGGGGGCGTCGCCGGGGGGGAAAAACTGTTTTTT. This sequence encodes CASSPTGGVAGGEKLFF.

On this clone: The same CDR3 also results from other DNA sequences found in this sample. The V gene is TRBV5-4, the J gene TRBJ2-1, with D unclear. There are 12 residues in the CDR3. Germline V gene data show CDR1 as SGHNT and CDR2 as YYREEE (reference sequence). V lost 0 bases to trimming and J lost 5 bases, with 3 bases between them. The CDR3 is CASSLVDNEQFF. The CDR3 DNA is TGTGCCAGCAGCTTGGTAGACAATGAGCAGTTCTTC. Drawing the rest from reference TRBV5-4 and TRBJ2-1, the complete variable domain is ETGVTQSPTHLIKTRGQQVTLRCSSQSGHNTVSWYQQALGQGPQFIFQYYREEENGRGNFPPRFSGLQFPNYSSELNVNALELDDSALYLCASSLVDNEQFFGPGTRLTVL.

The CDR3: CAWGGRTGGGFFGYTF. DNA for the CDR3: TGTGCCTGGGGGGGCCGCACAGGGGGAGGATTCTTTGGCTACACCTTC. J is TRBJ1-2 and V is TRBV30; 8 bases map to TRBD1. Germline CDR1 is GTSNPN and CDR2 is SVGIG (reference sequence). Germline trimming cut 5 bases from V and 7 bases from J; bases unmatched to any gene: 18. CDR3 size: 16 residues. Filled out from reference TRBV30 and TRBJ1-2, the complete variable domain reads SQTIHQWPATLVQPVGSPLSLECTVEGTSNPNLYWYRQAAGRGLQLLFYSVGIGQISSEVPQNLSASRPQDRQFILSSKKLLLSDSGFYLCAWGGRTGGGFFGYTFGSGTRLTVV.

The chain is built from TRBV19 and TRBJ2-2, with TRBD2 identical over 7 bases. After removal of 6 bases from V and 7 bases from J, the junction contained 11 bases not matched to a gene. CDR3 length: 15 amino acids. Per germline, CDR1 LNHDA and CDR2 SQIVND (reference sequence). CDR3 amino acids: CASSPREGPNGELFF. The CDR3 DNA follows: TGTGCCAGTAGCCCGAGGGAGGGCCCGAACGGGGAGCTGTTTTTT.

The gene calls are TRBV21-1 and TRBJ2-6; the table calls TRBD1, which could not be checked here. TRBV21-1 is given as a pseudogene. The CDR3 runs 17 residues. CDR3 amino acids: CARPGQEGFSGANVLTF. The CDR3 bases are TGTGCCAGGCCGGGACAGGAAGGTTTCTCTGGGGCCAACGTCCTGACTTTC.

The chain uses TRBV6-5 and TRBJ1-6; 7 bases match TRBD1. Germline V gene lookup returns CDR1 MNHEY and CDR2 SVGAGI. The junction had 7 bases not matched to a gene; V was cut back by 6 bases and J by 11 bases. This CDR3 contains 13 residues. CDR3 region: CASSGTERAPLHF. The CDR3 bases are TGTGCCAGCAGCGGGACAGAGAGGGCACCCCTCCACTTT.

Here the CDR3 reads CASSVDRDRGYTF. The CDR3, as DNA: TGTGCCAGCAGCGTGGACAGGGACCGCGGCTACACCTTC. The chain links TRBV9 to TRBJ1-2, with 8 nucleotides matching TRBD1. CDR3 length: 13 amino acids. The germline CDR1 and CDR2 sequences are SGDLS and YYNGEE. Trimming cost V 2 bases and J 8 bases; bases outside gene matches: 5.

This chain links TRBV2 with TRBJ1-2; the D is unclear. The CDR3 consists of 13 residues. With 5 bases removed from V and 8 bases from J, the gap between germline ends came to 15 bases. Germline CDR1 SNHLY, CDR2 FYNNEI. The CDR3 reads CASSPDLAGGYTF. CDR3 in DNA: TGTGCCAGCAGTCCAGACTTGGCCGGCGGCTACACCTTC.

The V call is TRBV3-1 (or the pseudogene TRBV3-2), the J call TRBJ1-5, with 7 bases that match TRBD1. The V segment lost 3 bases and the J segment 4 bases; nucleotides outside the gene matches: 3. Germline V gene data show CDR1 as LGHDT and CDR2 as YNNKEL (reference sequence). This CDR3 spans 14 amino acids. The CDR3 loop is CASSQSQGNQPQHF. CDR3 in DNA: TGTGCCAGCAGCCAGTCACAGGGGAATCAGCCCCAGCATTTT.

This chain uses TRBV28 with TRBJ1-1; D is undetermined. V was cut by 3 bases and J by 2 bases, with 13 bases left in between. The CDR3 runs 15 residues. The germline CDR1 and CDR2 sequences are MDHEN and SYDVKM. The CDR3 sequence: CASSFSHTKNTEAFF. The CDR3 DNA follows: TGTGCCAGCAGTTTTTCACATACAAAAAACACTGAAGCTTTCTTT.

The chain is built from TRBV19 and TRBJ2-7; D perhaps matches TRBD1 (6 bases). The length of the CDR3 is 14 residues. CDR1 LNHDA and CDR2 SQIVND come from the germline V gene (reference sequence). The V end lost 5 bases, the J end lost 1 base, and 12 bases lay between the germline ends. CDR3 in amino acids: CASSVGQGSYEQYF. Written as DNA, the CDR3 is TGTGCCAGTAGTGTGGGCCAGGGGTCCTACGAGCAGTACTTC.

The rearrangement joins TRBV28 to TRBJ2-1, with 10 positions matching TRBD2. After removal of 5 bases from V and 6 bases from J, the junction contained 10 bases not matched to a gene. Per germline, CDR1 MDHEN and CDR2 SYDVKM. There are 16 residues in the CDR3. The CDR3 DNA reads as TGTGCCAGCAGTCCCCGGGGAGCGGGGGGGGGCAATGAGCAGTTCTTC. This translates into CASSPRGAGGGNEQFF.

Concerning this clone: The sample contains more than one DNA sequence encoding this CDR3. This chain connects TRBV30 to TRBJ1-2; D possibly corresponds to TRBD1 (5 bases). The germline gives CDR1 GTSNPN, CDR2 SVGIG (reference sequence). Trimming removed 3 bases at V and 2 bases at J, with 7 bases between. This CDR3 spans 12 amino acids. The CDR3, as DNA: TGTGCCTGGAGCTCAGGGAACTATGGCTACACCTTC. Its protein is CAWSSGNYGYTF.

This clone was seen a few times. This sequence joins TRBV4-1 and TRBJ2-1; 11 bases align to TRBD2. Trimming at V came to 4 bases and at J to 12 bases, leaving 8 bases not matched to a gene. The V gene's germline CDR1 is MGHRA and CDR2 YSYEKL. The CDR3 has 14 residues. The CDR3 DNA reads TGCGCCAGCAGCCCTTTAGCGGGGGGGCCTGGGCAGTTCTTC. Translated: CASSPLAGGPGQFF.

CDR3 sequence (DNA): TGTGCCACCAGTGATGGCGGGCTACTTAATGAAAAACTGTTTTTT. It codes for CATSDGGLLNEKLFF. The chain uses TRBV24-1 and TRBJ1-4; D unclear. Germline V gene sequence: CDR1 KGHDR, CDR2 SFDVKD. V was pared by 3 bases and J by 4 bases, with 11 bases between. The CDR3 covers 15 residues.

Here the CDR3 DNA reads TGTGCCAGCAGACCTACAGGGGGCAGGGAAGCTTTCTTT. Its translation: CASRPTGGREAFF. The chain combines TRBV6-5 with TRBJ1-1, with 9 bases that match TRBD1. This CDR3 spans 13 amino acids. From germline, CDR1 is MNHEY and CDR2 SVGAGI. J lost 8 bases, V lost 6 bases, and 7 bases had no gene match.